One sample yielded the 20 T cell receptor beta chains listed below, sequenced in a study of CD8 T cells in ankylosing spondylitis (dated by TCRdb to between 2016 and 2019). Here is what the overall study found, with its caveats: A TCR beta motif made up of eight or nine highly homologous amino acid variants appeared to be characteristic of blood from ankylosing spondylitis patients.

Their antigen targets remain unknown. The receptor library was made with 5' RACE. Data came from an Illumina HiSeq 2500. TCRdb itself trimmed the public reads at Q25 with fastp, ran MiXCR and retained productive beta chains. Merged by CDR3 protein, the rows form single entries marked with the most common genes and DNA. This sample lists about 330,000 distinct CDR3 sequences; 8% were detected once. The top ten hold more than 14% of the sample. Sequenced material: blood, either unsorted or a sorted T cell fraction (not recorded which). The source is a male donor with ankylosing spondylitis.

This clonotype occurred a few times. The CDR3 loop is CASSQGGFHGNTIYF. The CDR3 DNA is TGTGCCAGCAGCCAAGGAGGGTTTCATGGAAACACCATATATTTT. V is TRBV3-1 and J is TRBJ1-3; D ambiguous. Germline V gene lookup returns CDR1 LGHDT and CDR2 YNNKEL (reference sequence). The CDR3 is 15 residues long. V lost 1 base, J lost 3 bases, and 10 bases lay in between.

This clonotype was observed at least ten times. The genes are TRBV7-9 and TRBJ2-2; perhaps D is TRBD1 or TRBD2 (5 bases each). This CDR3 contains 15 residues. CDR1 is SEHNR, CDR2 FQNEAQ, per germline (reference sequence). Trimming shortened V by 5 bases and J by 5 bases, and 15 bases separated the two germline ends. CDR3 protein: CASSIRDQKTGELFF. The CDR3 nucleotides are TGTGCCAGCAGCATCCGGGACCAGAAAACCGGGGAGCTGTTTTTT. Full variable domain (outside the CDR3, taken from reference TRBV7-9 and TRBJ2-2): DTGVSQNPRHKITKRGQNVTFRCDPISEHNRLYWYRQTLGQGPEFLTYFQNEAQLEKSRLLSDRFSAERPKGSFSTLEIQRTEQGDSAMYLCASSIRDQKTGELFFGEGSRLTVL.

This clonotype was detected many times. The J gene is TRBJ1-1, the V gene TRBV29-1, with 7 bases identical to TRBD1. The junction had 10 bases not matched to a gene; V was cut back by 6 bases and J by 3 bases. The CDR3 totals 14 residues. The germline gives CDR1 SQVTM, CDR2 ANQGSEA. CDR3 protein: CSVTRQGVYTEAFF. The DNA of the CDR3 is TGCAGCGTGACCCGACAGGGAGTGTACACTGAAGCTTTCTTT.

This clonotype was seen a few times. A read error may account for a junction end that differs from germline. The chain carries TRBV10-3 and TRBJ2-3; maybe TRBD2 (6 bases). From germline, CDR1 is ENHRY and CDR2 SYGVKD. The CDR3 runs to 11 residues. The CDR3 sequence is CAISPPTSSGF. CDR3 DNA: TGTGCCATCAGCCCCCCGACTAGTTCGGGTTTT.

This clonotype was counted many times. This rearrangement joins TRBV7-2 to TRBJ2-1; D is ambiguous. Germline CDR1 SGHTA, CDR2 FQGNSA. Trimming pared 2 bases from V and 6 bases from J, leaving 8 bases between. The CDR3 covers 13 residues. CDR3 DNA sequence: TGTGCCAGCAGCTTATATGATGGCAATGAGCAGTTCTTC. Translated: CASSLYDGNEQFF.

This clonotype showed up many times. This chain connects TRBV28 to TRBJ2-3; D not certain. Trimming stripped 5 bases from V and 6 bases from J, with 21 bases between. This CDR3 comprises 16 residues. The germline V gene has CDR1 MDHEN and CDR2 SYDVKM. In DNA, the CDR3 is TGTGCCAGCAGTCCTATACCAGGATCGGCTGCGGATACGCAGTATTTT. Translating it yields CASSPIPGSAADTQYF.

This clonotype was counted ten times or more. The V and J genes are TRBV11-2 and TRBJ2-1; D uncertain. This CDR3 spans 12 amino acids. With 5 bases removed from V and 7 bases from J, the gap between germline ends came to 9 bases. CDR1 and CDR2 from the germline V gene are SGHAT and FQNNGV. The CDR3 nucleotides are TGTGCCAGCAGCGCCGTGGGGAATGAGCAGTTCTTC. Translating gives CASSAVGNEQFF. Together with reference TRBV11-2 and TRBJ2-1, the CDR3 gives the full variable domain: EAGVAQSPRYKIIEKRQSVAFWCNPISGHATLYWYQQILGQGPKLLIQFQNNGVVDDSQLPKDRFSAERLKGVDSTLKIQPAKLEDSAVYLCASSAVGNEQFFGPGTRLTVL.

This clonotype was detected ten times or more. CDR3 nucleotide sequence: TGCAGCGTTGCCGAAGCGGGAGCTTCGATTGAGCAGTTCTTC. Its protein product is CSVAEAGASIEQFF. The chain links TRBV29-1 to TRBJ2-1; 8 bases map to TRBD2. J gave up 9 bases and V 4 bases, and 11 bases lay outside the gene matches. Germline V gives CDR1 SQVTM, CDR2 ANQGSEA. The CDR3 covers 14 residues.

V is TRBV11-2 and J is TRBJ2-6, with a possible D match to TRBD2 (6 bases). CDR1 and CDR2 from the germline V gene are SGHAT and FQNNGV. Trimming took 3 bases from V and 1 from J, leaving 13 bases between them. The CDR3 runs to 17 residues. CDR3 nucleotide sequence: TGTGCCAGCAGCTTTTTTTCGGGGGTTTCTGGGGCCAACGTCCTGACTTTC. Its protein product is CASSFFSGVSGANVLTF.

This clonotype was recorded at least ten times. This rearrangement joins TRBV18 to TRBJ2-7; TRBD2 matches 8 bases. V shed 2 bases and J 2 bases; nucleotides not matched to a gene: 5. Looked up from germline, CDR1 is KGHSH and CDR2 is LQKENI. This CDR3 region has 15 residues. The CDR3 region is CASSPAAGGAYEQYF. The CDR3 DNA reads TGTGCCAGCTCACCAGCTGCCGGGGGGGCCTACGAGCAGTACTTC.

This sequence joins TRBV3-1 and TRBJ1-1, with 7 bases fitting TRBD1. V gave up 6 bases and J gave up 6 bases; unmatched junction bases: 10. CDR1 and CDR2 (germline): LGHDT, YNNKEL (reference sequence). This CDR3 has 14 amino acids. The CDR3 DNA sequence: TGTGCCAGCAGACCGACAGGGCTGCGATCTGAAGCTTTCTTT. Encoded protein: CASRPTGLRSEAFF.

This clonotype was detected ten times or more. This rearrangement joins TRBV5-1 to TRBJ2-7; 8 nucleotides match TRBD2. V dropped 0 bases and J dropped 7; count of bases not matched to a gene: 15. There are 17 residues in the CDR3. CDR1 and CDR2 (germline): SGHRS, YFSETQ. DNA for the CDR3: TGCGCCAGCAGCTTGGCCGTCGGACTAGCACCGAGGGGGGAGCAGTACTTC. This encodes CASSLAVGLAPRGEQYF.

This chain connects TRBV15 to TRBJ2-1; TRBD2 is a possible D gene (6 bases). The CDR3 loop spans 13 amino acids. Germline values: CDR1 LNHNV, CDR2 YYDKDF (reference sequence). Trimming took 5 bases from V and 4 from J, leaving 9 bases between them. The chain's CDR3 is CATSRELYNEQFF. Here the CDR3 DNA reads TGTGCCACCAGCCGGGAGTTGTACAATGAGCAGTTCTTC.

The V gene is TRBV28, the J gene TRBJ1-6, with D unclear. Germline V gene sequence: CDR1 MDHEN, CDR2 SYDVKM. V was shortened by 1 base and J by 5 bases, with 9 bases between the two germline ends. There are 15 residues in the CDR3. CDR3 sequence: CASSLFRTDNSPLHF. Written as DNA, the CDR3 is TGTGCCAGCAGTTTATTTAGGACGGATAATTCACCCCTCCACTTT.

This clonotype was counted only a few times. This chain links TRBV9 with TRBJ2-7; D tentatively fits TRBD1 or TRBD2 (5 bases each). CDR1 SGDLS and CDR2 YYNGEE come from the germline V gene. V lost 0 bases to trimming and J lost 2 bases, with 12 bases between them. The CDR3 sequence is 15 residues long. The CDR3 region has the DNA TGTGCCAGCAGCGTAGGAGGGTCGGGGCCCTACGAGCAGTACTTC. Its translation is CASSVGGSGPYEQYF. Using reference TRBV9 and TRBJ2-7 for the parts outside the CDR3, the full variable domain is DSGVTQTPKHLITATGQRVTLRCSPRSGDLSVYWYQQSLDQGLQFLIQYYNGEERAKGNILERFSAQQFPDLHSELNLSSLELGDSALYFCASSVGGSGPYEQYFGPGTRLTVT.

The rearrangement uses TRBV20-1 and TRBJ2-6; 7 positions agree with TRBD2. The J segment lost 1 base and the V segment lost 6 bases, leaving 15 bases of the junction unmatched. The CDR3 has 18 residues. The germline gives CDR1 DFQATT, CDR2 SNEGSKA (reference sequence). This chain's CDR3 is CSARTYGGRESGANVLTF. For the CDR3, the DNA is TGCAGTGCCAGGACATATGGCGGGAGAGAATCTGGGGCCAACGTCCTGACTTTC.

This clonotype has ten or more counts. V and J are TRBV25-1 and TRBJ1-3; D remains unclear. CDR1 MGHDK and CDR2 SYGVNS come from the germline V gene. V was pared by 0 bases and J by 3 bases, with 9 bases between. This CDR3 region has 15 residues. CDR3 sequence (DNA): TGTGCCAGCAGTGAATACGCGGGCGGTGGAAACACCATATATTTT. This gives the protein CASSEYAGGGNTIYF.

As DNA, the CDR3 is TGTGCCAGCACCCCGTTTGGTGCAGATACGCAGTATTTT. Its translation: CASTPFGADTQYF. The gene calls are TRBV7-2 and TRBJ2-3, with D uncertain. In germline, CDR1 is SGHTA, CDR2 FQGNSA. Trimming shortened V by 7 bases and J by 4 bases, and 12 bases separated the two germline ends. The CDR3 sequence is 13 residues long. The variable domain in full, completed from reference TRBV7-2 and TRBJ2-3, reads GAGVSQSPSNKVTEKGKDVELRCDPISGHTALYWYRQSLGQGLEFLIYFQGNSAPDKSGLPSDRFSAERTGGSVSTLTIQRTQQEDSAVYLCASTPFGADTQYFGPGTRLTVL.

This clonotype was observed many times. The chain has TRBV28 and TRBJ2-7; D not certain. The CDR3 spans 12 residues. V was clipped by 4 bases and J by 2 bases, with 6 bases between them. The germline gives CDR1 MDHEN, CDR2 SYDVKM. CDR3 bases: TGTGCCAGCAGTTATGGGACCTACGAGCAGTACTTC. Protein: CASSYGTYEQYF.

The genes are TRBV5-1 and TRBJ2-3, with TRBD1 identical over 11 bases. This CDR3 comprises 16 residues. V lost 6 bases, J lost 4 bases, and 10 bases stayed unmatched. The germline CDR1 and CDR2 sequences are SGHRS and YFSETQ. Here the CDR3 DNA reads TGCGCCAGCACCCTCGGACAGGGGGCTTCCGCAGATACGCAGTATTTT. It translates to CASTLGQGASADTQYF.